The source of this T cell receptor (beta chain) is a study of shared clonotypes between healthy human individuals. The run depth of the assay was deep. Sequencing used immunoSEQ multiplex PCR; TCRdb keeps in-frame clones, though not all of them. Of under 600,000 clones listed, around 95% are singletons. V dropped 3 bases and J dropped 5; count of bases not matched to a gene: 5. The CDR3 is made up of 15 amino acids. Germline V gene sequence: CDR1 SGHTA, CDR2 FQGTGA. The sequence was collected from a woman aged 30 to 39 in good health. The material sequenced was naive CD4+ T cells sorted from blood. Subset meaning: CD45RA+ positively selected. The J gene is TRBJ2-5, the V gene TRBV7-3, with 11 bases that match TRBD2. CDR3 loop: CASSLTSGIGETQYF. CDR3 coding DNA: TGTGCCAGCAGCTTGACTAGCGGGATAGGGGAGACCCAGTACTTC. The whole variable domain, filled in from reference TRBV7-3 and TRBJ2-5, reads GAGVSQTPSNKVTEKGKYVELRCDPISGHTALYWYRQSLGQGPEFLIYFQGTGAADDSGLPNDRFFAVRPEGSVSTLKIQRTERGDSAVYLCASSLTSGIGETQYFGPGTRLLVL.